In its sample, the clone carrying this TCR beta chain was seen a few times. This sample stems from a study of identical twins. TCRdb re-called the 5' RACE reads through MiXCR, storing one row per CDR3 protein. In the table there are approximately 350,000 distinct CDR3 sequences, approximately 13% of which are singletons. Trimming took off 2 bases at V and 3 bases at J, with 17 bases between the two ends. CDR1 and CDR2 (germline): SGHDT, YYEEEE. This CDR3 is 16 amino acids long. These data also featured in a second study, about yellow fever vaccine responses in identical twins.

Sequences were obtained from CD8+ T cells sorted from blood. The source is a woman aged 18-29 years in good health. The V gene is TRBV5-6, the J gene TRBJ2-5, with no clear D. This CDR3 is CASSFHRGPKEETQYF. CDR3 DNA: TGTGCCAGCAGCTTCCACCGCGGCCCCAAAGAAGAGACCCAGTACTTC. Drawing the rest from reference TRBV5-6 and TRBJ2-5, the complete variable domain is DAGVTQSPTHLIKTRGQQVTLRCSPKSGHDTVSWYQQALGQGPQFIFQYYEEEERQRGNFPDRFSGHQFPNYSSELNVNALLLGDSALYLCASSFHRGPKEETQYFGPGTRLLVL.